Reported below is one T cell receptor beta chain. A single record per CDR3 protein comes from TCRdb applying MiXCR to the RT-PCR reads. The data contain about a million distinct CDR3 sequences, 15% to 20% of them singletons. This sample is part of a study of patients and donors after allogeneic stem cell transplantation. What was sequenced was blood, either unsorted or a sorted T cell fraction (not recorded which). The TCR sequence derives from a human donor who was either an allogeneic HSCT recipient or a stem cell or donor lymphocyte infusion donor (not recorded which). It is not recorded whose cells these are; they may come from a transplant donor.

The CDR3, as DNA: TGTGCCAGTAGTATCGGTCAGGCCGACTCTGGGGCCAACGTCCTGACTTTC. It translates to CASSIGQADSGANVLTF. This rearrangement joins TRBV19 to TRBJ2-6; no clear D gene. V was trimmed by 3 bases and J by 0 bases, leaving 12 bases between them. The CDR3 runs 17 residues. CDR1 and CDR2 from the germline V gene are LNHDA and SQIVND (reference sequence).